Ten or more counts support the clone carrying this T cell receptor beta chain. Its antigen remains unknown. Time point denoted: newly diagnosed GD, antithyroid drugs for less than 3 months. Researchers made the TCR library from RNA that was extracted from PBMCs. The sample is drawn from a study of regulatory T cells in long-lasting Graves disease. On the study more broadly: Graves' patients with a new diagnosis had received antithyroid drugs under 3 months. Study results and caveats: Newly diagnosed disease favored TRBV20-1 and TRBJ2-1 over persistent disease.

CDR3 size: 14 residues. V lost 2 bases, J lost 6 bases, and 14 bases lay in between. CDR1 and CDR2 from the germline V gene are SQVTM and ANQGSEA. With iRepertoire HTBI primers and Arm-PCR of CDR3 regions, TCR beta libraries were built. TCRdb independently ran MiXCR on the multiplex PCR reads; one entry per CDR3 protein. Here the sample spans about 320,000 distinct CDR3 sequences, 18% being singletons. The sequence was collected from a female donor with Graves disease. This specimen consisted of peripheral blood mononuclear cells (PBMCs), obtained at new diagnosis, from a patient treated with antithyroid drugs. The rearrangement links TRBV29-1 to TRBJ2-1; TRBD1 or TRBD2 may be the D gene (5 bases each). This CDR3 is CSVEHGIQGNEQFF. CDR3 sequence (DNA): TGCAGCGTTGAACACGGGATTCAGGGCAATGAGCAGTTCTTC.